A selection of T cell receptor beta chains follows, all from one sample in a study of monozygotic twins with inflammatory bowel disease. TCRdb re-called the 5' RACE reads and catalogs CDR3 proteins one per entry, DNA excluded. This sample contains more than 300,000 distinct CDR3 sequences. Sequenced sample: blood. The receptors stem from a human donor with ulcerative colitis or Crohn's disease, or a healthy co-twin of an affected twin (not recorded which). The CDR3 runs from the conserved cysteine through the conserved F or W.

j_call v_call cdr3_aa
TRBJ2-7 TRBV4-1 CASSHPGEVPYEQYF
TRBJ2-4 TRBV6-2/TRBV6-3 CASSTSGTINIQYF
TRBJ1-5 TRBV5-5 CASSFTGGDQPQHF
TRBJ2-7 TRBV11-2 CASSFLYGTVSYEQYF
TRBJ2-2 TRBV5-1 CASSLRGYQINTGELFF
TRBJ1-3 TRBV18 CASSPAGATGTTSSGNTIYF
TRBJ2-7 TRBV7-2 CASSRFRQAYEQYF
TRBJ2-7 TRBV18 CASSPNDRAYEQYF
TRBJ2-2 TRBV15 CATSRDPVHTRGRGAGELFF
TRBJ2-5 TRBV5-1 CASSPRTGVLETQYF
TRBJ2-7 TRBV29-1 CRSAAIPYEQYF
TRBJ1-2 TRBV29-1 CSAGQSNYGYTF
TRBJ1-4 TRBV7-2 CASSSRQAREKLFF
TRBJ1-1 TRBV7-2 CASSPGTGGNTEAFF
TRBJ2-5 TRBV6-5 CASSYSVQETQYF